The 16 T cell receptor beta chains presented below share a single source sample, sequenced in a study of human T cells and chemical hapten exposure (dated by TCRdb to the early 2020s). The intended sense of this specimen's time point label: healthy volunteer bleed at 2 weeks. Total RNA was isolated from unfractionated whole blood collected in Tempus Blood RNA tubes. Library construction relied on RACE. TCRdb records NextSeq 500 as the sequencer. In TCRdb, the public reads were trimmed at Q25 with fastp and aligned with MiXCR, with productive beta chains retained. Rows matching on CDR3 protein sequence are summarized as one entry with the most common DNA and genes. The sample contains about 50,000 distinct CDR3 sequences, around 4.1% of them found a single time. The ten largest clones take up roughly 1.6% of the sample. Sequencing was done on a sample of whole blood. The receptors originated from a female donor in good health. Some clones in this sample may be carry-over from other donors' samples.

This clonotype was seen at least ten times. This rearrangement joins TRBV20-1 to TRBJ2-3; 8 nucleotides align to TRBD2. The CDR3 totals 15 residues. Germline CDR1 DFQATT, CDR2 SNEGSKA (reference sequence). Trimming took 6 bases from V and 10 from J; bases not matched to a gene: 18. CDR3 residues: CSAPPLSGSSGAQYF. The CDR3, as DNA: TGCAGTGCCCCCCCCCTAAGCGGGAGCTCCGGTGCGCAGTATTTT.

This clonotype was seen at least ten times. The rearrangement joins TRBV6-2 or TRBV6-3 to TRBJ2-6; 8 bases line up with TRBD2. Germline CDR1 and CDR2: MNHEY and SVGEGT. The CDR3 totals 19 residues. The J segment lost 0 bases and the V segment lost 2 bases, leaving 9 bases of the junction unmatched. The CDR3 spells CASSYLLAGTSSGANVLTF. The CDR3 DNA follows: TGTGCCAGCAGTTACCTCCTAGCGGGTACAAGCTCTGGGGCCAACGTCCTGACTTTC.

In its sample, this clonotype ranks as medium-sized. The rearrangement links TRBV30 to TRBJ1-5; D gene ambiguous. The CDR3 loop spans 14 amino acids. Germline lookup yields CDR1 GTSNPN and CDR2 SVGIG (reference sequence). V lost 2 bases and J 7 bases, leaving 15 bases between the germline ends. CDR3: CAWSRIDPGQPQHF. As DNA, the CDR3 is TGTGCCTGGAGTAGGATAGACCCCGGGCAGCCCCAGCATTTT.

There are many counts of this clonotype. This chain connects TRBV9 to TRBJ2-1; 8 bases are shared with TRBD2. J lost 5 bases, V lost 3 bases, and 13 bases had no gene match. Per germline, CDR1 SGDLS and CDR2 YYNGEE. The CDR3 runs 17 residues. CDR3 nucleotides: TGTGCCAGCAGCGGCCCCCCCGCGGCGGGGGGCCACAATGAGCAGTTCTTC. It specifies CASSGPPAAGGHNEQFF.

This clonotype showed up many times. The V and J genes are TRBV4-1 and TRBJ1-1; D is unclear. The CDR3 extends over 15 amino acids. V lost 1 base, J lost 2 bases, and 11 bases lay in between. Germline CDR1 reads MGHRA; CDR2 reads YSYEKL. The CDR3 spells CASSQGPGRNTEAFF. The CDR3 coding sequence is TGCGCCAGCAGCCAAGGTCCAGGACGAAACACTGAAGCTTTCTTT.

This clonotype was detected many times. V usage is TRBV7-6 and J usage is TRBJ2-3; TRBD2 matches at 13 bases. The length of the CDR3 is 16 residues. The J segment lost 3 bases and the V segment lost 5 bases, leaving 5 bases of the junction unmatched. CDR1 and CDR2 from the germline V gene are SGHVS and FNYEAQ. For the CDR3, the DNA is TGTGCCAGCAGCGTCACTAGCGGGGGGGCGACAGATACGCAGTATTTT. Its translation is CASSVTSGGATDTQYF.

This clonotype was seen ten or more times. The rearrangement links TRBV6-5 to TRBJ1-5; TRBD1 is a possible D gene (5 bases). The CDR3 runs to 14 residues. Germline V CDR1 and CDR2: MNHEY, SVGAGI. V shed 2 bases and J shed 5 bases, with 10 bases lying between them. The CDR3 reads CASSYMGEDQPQHF. In DNA form, the CDR3 reads TGTGCCAGCAGTTACATGGGGGAGGATCAGCCCCAGCATTTT.

With regard to this clonotype: This may arise from a read error, as a much more abundant clone is one base away. This chain joins TRBV7-9 and TRBJ2-7, with D possibly matching TRBD1 (6 bases). Germline-derived CDR1 and CDR2 are SEHNR and FQNEAQ (reference sequence). Trimming shortened V by 1 base and J by 5 bases, and 15 bases separated the two germline ends. CDR3 length: 15 residues. In nucleotides, the CDR3 is TGTGCCAGCAGCTTAGGGTTCGCAGGGGATCACGAGCAGTACTTC. Translation: CASSLGFAGDHEQYF.

This clonotype showed up just a few times. The chain links TRBV12-3 or TRBV12-4 to TRBJ2-5, with TRBD2 identical over 9 bases. J lost 2 bases, V lost 6 bases, and 4 bases had no gene match. This CDR3 is built from 14 residues. CDR3 protein: CASSLLAGQETQYF. DNA for the CDR3: TGTGCCAGCAGCCTTCTAGCGGGGCAAGAGACCCAGTACTTC.

This clonotype rates as medium-sized. The genes are TRBV18 and TRBJ2-5; TRBD2 might be the D (6 bases). This CDR3 comprises 14 residues. Trimming pared 2 bases from V and 0 bases from J, leaving 7 bases between. CDR1 is KGHSH, CDR2 LQKENI, per germline. The CDR3 protein is CASSPWDYQETQYF. CDR3 sequence (DNA): TGTGCCAGCTCACCATGGGACTACCAAGAGACCCAGTACTTC. Full variable domain (remainder filled in from reference TRBV18 and TRBJ2-5): NAGVMQNPRHLVRRRGQEARLRCSPMKGHSHVYWYRQLPEEGLKFMVYLQKENIIDESGMPKERFSAEFPKEGPSILRIQQVVRGDSAAYFCASSPWDYQETQYFGPGTRLLVL.

This clonotype was seen many times. The V and J genes are TRBV5-1 and TRBJ2-5; D unresolved. Per germline, CDR1 SGHRS and CDR2 YFSETQ. Deletions cut 0 bases from V and 0 bases from J, with 9 bases between. This CDR3 is built from 15 residues. DNA of the CDR3: TGCGCCAGCAGCTTGGAGACCCGGTACCAAGAGACCCAGTACTTC. Amino acids: CASSLETRYQETQYF.

The chain recombines TRBV4-3 with TRBJ1-1; 10 bases fit TRBD1. The germline V gene has CDR1 LGHNA and CDR2 YSLEER. The ends lost 4 bases at V and 0 bases at J; junction bases unmatched: 2. The CDR3 spans 15 residues. The chain's CDR3 is CASSRGQGMNTEAFF. As DNA, the CDR3 is TGCGCCAGCAGCCGGGGACAGGGGATGAACACTGAAGCTTTCTTT.

This clonotype was counted at least ten times. The gene calls are TRBV20-1 and TRBJ2-5; 7 nucleotides line up with TRBD1. Germline V gene lookup returns CDR1 DFQATT and CDR2 SNEGSKA (reference sequence). The CDR3 extends over 14 amino acids. V lost 0 bases to trimming and J lost 5 bases; unmatched junction nucleotides: 6. CDR3 residues: CSAREPTGLETQYF. The CDR3 DNA reads TGCAGTGCTAGAGAACCGACAGGGTTGGAGACCCAGTACTTC.

This clonotype was seen repeatedly, ten times or more. The chain recombines TRBV7-2 with TRBJ2-2; D may correspond to TRBD1 or TRBD2 (5 bases each). Trimming left V 5 bases short and J 4 bases short, with 14 bases between. Germline CDR1 reads SGHTA; CDR2 reads FQGNSA. The CDR3 length is 15 residues. CDR3 coding DNA: TGTGCCAGCAGCCCAGAGGGGCCATTCACCGGGGAGCTGTTTTTT. This sequence encodes CASSPEGPFTGELFF.

This clonotype was seen ten or more times. The V and J genes are TRBV20-1 and TRBJ1-5; 11 nucleotides align to TRBD1. This CDR3 contains 15 residues. Trimming took 4 bases from V and 4 from J; bases not matched to a gene: 6. Germline CDR1 DFQATT, CDR2 SNEGSKA (reference sequence). The CDR3, as DNA: TGCAGTGCTACACCAGGGACAGGGGGTAATCAGCCCCAGCATTTT. Translating it yields CSATPGTGGNQPQHF.

The chain recombines TRBV4-1 with TRBJ1-4; D is ambiguous. The germline CDR1 and CDR2 sequences are MGHRA and YSYEKL. The CDR3 is made up of 18 amino acids. V lost 3 bases and J 12 bases, leaving 29 bases between the germline ends. The CDR3 nucleotides read TGCGCCAGCAGCCATAGCATGATCAATGGGTCTGTTAATCGTCAACTGTTTTTT. This sequence encodes CASSHSMINGSVNRQLFF.